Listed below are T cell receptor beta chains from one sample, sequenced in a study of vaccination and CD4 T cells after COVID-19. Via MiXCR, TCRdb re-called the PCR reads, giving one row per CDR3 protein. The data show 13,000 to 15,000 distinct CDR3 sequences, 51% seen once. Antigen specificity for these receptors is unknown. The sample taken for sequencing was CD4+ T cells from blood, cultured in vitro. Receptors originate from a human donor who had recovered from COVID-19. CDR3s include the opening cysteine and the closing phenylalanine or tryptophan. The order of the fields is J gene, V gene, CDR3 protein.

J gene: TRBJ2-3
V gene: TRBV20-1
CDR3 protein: CSARDPGSTDTQYF

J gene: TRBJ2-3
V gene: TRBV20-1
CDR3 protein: CSARDPVPDTQYF

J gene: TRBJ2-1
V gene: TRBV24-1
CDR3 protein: CATSRDFSAPHNEQFF

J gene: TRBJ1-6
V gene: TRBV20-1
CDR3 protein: CSASPRMDSPLHF

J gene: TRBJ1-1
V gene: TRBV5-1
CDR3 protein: CASSLVGQGTEAFF

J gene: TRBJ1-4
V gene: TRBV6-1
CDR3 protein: CASTGVGTTNEKLFF

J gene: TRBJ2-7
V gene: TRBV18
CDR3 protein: CASSVQGRAYEQYF

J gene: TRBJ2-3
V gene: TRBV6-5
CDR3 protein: CASSYSGDTDTQYF

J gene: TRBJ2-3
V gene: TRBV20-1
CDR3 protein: CSAPRQAQYF

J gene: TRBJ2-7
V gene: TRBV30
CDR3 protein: CACNRGSDYEQYF

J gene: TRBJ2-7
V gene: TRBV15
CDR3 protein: CATSRPETSGSYEQYF

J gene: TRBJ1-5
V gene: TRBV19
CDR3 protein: CASSIDGEKPQHF

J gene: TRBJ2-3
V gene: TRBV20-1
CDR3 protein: CSASSASSTDTQYF

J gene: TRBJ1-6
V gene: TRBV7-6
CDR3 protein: CVSSLAAGTGSPLHF

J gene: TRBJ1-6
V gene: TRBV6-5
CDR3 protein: CASSYRFLPEGAPLHF

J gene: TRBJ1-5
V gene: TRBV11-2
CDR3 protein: CASSLESGQLQHF

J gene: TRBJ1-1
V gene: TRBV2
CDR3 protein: CASSRGGTEAFF

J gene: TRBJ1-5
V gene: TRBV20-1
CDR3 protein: CSARRAGAGSNQPQHF

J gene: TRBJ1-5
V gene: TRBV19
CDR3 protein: CASSQTTGRNQPQHF

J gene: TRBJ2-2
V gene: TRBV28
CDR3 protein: CASTGVKGGWDGELFF

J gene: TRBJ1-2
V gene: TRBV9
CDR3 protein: CASSVEGNYGYTF

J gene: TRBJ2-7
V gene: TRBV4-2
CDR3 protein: CASSQLAGGSYEQYF

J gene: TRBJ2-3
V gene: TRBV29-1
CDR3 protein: CSVQAGFTDTQYF

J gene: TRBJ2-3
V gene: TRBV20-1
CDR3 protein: CSARPLSGSDTQYF

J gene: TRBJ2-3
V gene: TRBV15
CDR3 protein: CATSREGSLTISTDTQYF

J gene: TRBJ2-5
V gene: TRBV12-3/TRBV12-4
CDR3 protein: CASSSTPGTQYF

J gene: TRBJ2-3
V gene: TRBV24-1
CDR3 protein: CATREAGQSTTDTQYF

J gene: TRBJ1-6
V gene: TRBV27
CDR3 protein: CASSRRTPTSPLHF

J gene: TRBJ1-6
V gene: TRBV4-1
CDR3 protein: CASSQDPGVDSPLHF

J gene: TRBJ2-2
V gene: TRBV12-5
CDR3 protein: CASGRIDTGELFF

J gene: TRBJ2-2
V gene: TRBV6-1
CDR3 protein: CASRNAGALPGELFF

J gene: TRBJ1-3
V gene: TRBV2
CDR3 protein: CASSEVRHSGNTIYF

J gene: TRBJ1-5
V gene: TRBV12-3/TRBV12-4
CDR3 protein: CASSFGDWSNQPQHF

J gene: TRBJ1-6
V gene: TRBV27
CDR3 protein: CASSSWTGMMANNSPLHF

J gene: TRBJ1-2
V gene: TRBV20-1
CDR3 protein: CSVTPTNYGYTF

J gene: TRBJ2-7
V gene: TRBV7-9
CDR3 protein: CASSSGTRNEQYF

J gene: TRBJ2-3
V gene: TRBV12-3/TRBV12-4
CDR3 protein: CASSSYAWGSSDTQYF

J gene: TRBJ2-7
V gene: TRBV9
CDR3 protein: CASSVEPNTYEQYF

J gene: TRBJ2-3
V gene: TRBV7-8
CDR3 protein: CASSPEVGPGTSRYF

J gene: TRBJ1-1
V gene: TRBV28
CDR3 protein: CASNRDRGGTEAFF

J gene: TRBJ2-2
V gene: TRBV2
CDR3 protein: CASSPGYQAGELFF

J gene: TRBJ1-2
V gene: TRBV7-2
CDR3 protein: CASSPTDRAGYTF

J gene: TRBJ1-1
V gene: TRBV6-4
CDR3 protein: CASSVETGNKAFF

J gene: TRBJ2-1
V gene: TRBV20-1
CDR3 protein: CSAPSDEAANYNEQFF

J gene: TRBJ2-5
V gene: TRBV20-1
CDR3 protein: CSARDDQTSGETQYF

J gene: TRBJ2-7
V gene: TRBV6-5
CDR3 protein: CASSYRGQGAAYEQYF